The T cell receptor (beta chain) under discussion was sequenced for a study of blood T cell repertoires in COVID-19. Study context: T cells, B-cell-depleted T cells, or PBMCs provided the cDNA or gDNA that served as material.

The CDR3 spans 17 residues. Germline CDR1 reads LGHDT; CDR2 reads YNNKEL (reference sequence). J was trimmed by 6 bases and V by 0 bases; bases with no gene match: 5. Some clones are missing from TCRdb's copy, which holds only in-frame ones; the method was immunoSEQ multiplex PCR. The repertoire holds around 150,000 clones, with roughly nine tenths as singletons. This clonotype originated in a man between 18 and 29 years old with acute or convalescent COVID-19. This chain uses TRBV3-1 (or the pseudogene TRBV3-2) with TRBJ1-6; 10 positions match TRBD1. Material for sequencing was peripheral blood. The CDR3: CASSQEGQGFGNSPLHF. CDR3 nucleotide sequence: TGTGCCAGCAGCCAAGAGGGACAGGGGTTCGGTAATTCACCCCTCCACTTT.